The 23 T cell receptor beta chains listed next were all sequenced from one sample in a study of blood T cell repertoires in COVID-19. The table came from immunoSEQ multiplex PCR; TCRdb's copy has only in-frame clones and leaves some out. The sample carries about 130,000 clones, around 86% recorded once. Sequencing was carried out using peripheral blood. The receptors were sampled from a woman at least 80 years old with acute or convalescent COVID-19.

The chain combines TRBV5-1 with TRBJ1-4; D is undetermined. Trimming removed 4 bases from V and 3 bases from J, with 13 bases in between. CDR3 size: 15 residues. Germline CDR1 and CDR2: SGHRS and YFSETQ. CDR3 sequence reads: CASSPLRGSNEKLFF. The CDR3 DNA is TGCGCCAGCAGCCCATTACGAGGGTCTAATGAAAAACTGTTTTTT.

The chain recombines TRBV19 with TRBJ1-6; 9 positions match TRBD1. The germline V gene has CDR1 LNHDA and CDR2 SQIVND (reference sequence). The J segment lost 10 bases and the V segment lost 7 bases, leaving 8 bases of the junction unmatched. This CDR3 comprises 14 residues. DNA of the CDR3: TGTGCCAGTATAGGCCGGGACAGGGACTCACCCCTCCACTTT. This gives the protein CASIGRDRDSPLHF.

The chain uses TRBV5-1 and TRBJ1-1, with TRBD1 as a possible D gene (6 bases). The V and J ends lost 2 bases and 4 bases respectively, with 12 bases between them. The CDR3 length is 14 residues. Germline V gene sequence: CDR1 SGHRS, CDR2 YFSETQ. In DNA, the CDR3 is TGCGCCAGCAGCTTACAGGGAGGGGCCACTGAAGCTTTCTTT. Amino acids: CASSLQGGATEAFF.

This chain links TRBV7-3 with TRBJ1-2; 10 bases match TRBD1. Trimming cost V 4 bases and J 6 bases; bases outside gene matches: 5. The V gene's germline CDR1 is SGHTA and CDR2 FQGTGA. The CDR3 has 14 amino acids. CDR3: CASSSPGQGNGYTF. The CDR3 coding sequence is TGTGCCAGCAGCTCCCCGGGACAGGGGAATGGCTACACCTTC.

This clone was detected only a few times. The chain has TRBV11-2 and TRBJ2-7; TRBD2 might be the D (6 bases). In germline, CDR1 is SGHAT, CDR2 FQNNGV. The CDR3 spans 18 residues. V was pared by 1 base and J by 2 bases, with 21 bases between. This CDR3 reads CASSLGRDGVISPYEQYF. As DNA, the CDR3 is TGTGCCAGCAGCTTAGGGCGGGACGGCGTCATCTCCCCCTACGAGCAGTACTTC. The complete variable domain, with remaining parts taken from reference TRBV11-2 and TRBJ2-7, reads EAGVAQSPRYKIIEKRQSVAFWCNPISGHATLYWYQQILGQGPKLLIQFQNNGVVDDSQLPKDRFSAERLKGVDSTLKIQPAKLEDSAVYLCASSLGRDGVISPYEQYFGPGTRLTVT.

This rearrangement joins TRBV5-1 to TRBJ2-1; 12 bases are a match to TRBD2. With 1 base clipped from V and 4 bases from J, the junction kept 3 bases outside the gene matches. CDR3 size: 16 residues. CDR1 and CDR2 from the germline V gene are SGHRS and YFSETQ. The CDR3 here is CASSLPTSGGYNEQFF. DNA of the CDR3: TGCGCCAGCAGCTTGCCGACTAGCGGGGGTTACAATGAGCAGTTCTTC.

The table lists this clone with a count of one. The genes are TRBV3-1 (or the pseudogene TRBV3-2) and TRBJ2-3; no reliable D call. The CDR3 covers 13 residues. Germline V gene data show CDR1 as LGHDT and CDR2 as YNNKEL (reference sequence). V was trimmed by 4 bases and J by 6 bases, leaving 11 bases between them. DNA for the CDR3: TGTGCCAGCAGCCGAGGCCGGTCGGATACGCAGTATTTT. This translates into CASSRGRSDTQYF.

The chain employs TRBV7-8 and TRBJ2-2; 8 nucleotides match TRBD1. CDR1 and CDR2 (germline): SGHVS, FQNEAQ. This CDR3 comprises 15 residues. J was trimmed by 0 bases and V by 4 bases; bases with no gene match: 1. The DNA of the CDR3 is TGTGCCAGCAGCTCGGACAGGGCGAACACCGGGGAGCTGTTTTTT. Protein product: CASSSDRANTGELFF.

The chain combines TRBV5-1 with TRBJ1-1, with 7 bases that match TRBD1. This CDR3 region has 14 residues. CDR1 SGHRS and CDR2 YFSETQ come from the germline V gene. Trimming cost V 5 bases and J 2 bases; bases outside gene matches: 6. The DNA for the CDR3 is TGCGCCAGCAGGAGGGGGCACCGCAACACTGAAGCTTTCTTT. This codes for CASRRGHRNTEAFF.

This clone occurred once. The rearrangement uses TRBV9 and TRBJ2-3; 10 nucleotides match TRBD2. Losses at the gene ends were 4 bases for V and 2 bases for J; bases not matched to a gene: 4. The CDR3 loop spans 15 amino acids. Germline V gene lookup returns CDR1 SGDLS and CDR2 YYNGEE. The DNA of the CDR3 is TGTGCCAGCAGCTCTAGCGGGGGCATCACAGATACGCAGTATTTT. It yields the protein CASSSSGGITDTQYF. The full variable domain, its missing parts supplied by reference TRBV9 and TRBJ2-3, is DSGVTQTPKHLITATGQRVTLRCSPRSGDLSVYWYQQSLDQGLQFLIQYYNGEERAKGNILERFSAQQFPDLHSELNLSSLELGDSALYFCASSSSGGITDTQYFGPGTRLTVL.

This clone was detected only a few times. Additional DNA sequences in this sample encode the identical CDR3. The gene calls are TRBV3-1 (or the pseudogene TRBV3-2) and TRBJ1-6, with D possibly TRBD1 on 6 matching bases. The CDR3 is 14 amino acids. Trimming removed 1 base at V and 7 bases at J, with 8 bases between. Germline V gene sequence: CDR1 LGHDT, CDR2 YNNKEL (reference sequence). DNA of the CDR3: TGTGCCAGCAGCCAAGGGCAGGGGAATTCACCCCTCCACTTT. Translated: CASSQGQGNSPLHF.

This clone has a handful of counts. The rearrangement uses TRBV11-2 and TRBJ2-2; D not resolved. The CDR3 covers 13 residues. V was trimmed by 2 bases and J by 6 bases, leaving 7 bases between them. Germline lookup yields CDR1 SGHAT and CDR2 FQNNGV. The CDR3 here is CASSLTEAGELFF. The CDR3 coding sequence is TGTGCCAGCAGCTTAACAGAAGCCGGGGAGCTGTTTTTT.

The DNA for the CDR3 is TGTGCCAGCAGTTCTCATAGTTCGGATACGCAGTATTTT. Translated, it gives CASSSHSSDTQYF. The rearrangement links TRBV9 to TRBJ2-3; D is uncertain. This CDR3 has 13 residues. Germline CDR1 reads SGDLS; CDR2 reads YYNGEE. V dropped 5 bases and J dropped 6 bases, with 13 bases sitting between them.

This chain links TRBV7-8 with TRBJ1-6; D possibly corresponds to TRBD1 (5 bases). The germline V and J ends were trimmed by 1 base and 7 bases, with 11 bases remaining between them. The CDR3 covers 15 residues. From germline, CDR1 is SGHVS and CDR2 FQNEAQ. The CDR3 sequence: CASSLGGAGNSPLHF. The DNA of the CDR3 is TGTGCCAGCAGCTTAGGTGGGGCCGGGAATTCACCCCTCCACTTT.

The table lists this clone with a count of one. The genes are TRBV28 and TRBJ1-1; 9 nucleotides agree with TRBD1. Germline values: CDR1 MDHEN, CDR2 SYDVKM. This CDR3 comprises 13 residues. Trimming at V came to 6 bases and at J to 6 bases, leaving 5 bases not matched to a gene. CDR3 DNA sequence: TGTGCCAGCAGGGAACAGGGGGCCGCTGAAGCTTTCTTT. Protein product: CASREQGAAEAFF.

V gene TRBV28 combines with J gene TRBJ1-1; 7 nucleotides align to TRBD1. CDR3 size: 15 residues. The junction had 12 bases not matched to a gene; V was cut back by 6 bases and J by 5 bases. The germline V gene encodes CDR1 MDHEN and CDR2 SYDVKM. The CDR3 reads CASSPPDRVETEAFF. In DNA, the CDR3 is TGTGCCAGCAGCCCCCCCGACAGGGTGGAAACTGAAGCTTTCTTT.

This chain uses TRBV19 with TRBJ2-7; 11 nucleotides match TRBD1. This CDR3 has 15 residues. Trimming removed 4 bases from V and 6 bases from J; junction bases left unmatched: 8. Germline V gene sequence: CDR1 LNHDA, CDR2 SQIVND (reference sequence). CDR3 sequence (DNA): TGTGCCAGTAGTAGAGGACAGGGGGCTTCACGCGAGCAGTACTTC. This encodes CASSRGQGASREQYF.

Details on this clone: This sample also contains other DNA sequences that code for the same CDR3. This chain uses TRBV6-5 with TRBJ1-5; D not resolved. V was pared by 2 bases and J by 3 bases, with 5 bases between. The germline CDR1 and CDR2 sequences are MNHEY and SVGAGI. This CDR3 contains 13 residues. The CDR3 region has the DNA TGTGCCAGCAGTTACGAACTCAATCAGCCCCAGCATTTT. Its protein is CASSYELNQPQHF.

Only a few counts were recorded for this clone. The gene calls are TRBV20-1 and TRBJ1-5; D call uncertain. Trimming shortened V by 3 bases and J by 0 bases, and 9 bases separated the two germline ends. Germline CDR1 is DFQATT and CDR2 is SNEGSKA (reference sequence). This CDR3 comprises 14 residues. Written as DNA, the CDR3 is TGCAGTGCTAGTTACGGAGATAGCAATCAGCCCCAGCATTTT. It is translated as CSASYGDSNQPQHF.

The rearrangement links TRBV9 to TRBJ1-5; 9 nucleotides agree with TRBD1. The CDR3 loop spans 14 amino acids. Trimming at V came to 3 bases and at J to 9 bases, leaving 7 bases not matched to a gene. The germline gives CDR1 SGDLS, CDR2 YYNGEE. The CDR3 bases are TGTGCCAGCAGCGGGGGACAGGGATTTCGGCCCCAGCATTTT. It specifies CASSGGQGFRPQHF. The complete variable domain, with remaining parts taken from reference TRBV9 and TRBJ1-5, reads DSGVTQTPKHLITATGQRVTLRCSPRSGDLSVYWYQQSLDQGLQFLIQYYNGEERAKGNILERFSAQQFPDLHSELNLSSLELGDSALYFCASSGGQGFRPQHFGDGTRLSIL.

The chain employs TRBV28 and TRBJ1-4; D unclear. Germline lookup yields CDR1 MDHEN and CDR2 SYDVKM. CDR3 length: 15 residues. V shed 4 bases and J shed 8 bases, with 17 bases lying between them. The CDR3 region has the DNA TGTGCCAGCAGTTCACCAAGTGAGAGGGAAGAAAAACTGTTTTTT. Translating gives CASSSPSEREEKLFF.

The CDR3 loop reads CASSLQGAAYGYTF. The CDR3 nucleotides are TGTGCCAGCTCGCTACAGGGGGCGGCTTATGGCTACACCTTC. V usage is TRBV18 and J usage is TRBJ1-2, with 9 bases fitting TRBD1. The CDR3 covers 14 residues. Trimming took 6 bases from V and 5 from J; bases not matched to a gene: 7. Germline V gene sequence: CDR1 KGHSH, CDR2 LQKENI.

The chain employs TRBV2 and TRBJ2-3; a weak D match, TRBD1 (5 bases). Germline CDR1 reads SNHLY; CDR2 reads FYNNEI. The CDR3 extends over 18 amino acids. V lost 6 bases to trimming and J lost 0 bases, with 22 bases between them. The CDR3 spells CASSLTAHSSTSTDTQYF. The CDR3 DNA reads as TGTGCCAGCAGCTTGACAGCTCACTCCTCGACTAGCACAGATACGCAGTATTTT.